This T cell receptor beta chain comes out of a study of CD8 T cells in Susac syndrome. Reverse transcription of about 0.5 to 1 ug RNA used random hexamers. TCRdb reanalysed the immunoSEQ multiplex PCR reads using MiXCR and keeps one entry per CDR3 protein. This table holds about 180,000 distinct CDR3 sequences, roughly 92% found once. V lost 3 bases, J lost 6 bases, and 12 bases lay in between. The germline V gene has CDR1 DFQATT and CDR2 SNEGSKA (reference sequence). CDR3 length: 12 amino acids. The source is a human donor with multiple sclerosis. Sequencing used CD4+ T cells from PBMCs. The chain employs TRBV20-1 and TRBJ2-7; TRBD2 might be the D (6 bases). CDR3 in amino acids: CSASGRVVEQYF. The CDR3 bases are TGCAGTGCTAGCGGGAGAGTGGTCGAGCAGTACTTC.